Listed below are T cell receptor beta chains from one sample, sequenced in a study of cytomegalovirus exposure and HLA in healthy donors. The table came from immunoSEQ multiplex PCR; TCRdb's copy has only in-frame clones and leaves some out. The listing contains approximately 150,000 clones. The specimen was PBMCs. These receptors all come from a woman aged 45-59 years in good health and CMV-seronegative. The conserved cysteine and the conserved F or W are not part of the CDR3 here.

j_gene: TRBJ1-1; v_gene: TRBV5-1; CDR3aa: ASSSQGARTEAF
j_gene: TRBJ1-6; v_gene: TRBV25-1; CDR3aa: ASREGQGNSPLH
j_gene: TRBJ2-5; v_gene: TRBV30; CDR3aa: AWNNRGPGETQY
j_gene: TRBJ2-7; v_gene: TRBV7-2; CDR3aa: ASSWQPGLYEQY
j_gene: TRBJ2-2; v_gene: TRBV30; CDR3aa: ARGMGLAGTGELF
j_gene: TRBJ2-4; v_gene: TRBV6-5; CDR3aa: ASSSDRVGNIQY
j_gene: TRBJ2-5; v_gene: TRBV11-2; CDR3aa: ASSDLAETQY
j_gene: TRBJ2-7; v_gene: TRBV18; CDR3aa: ASSPPGTGTYEQY
j_gene: TRBJ1-5; v_gene: TRBV15; CDR3aa: ATSRDRGQEQPQH
j_gene: TRBJ1-3; v_gene: TRBV7-6; CDR3aa: ASSSRRGAGNTIY
j_gene: TRBJ1-1; v_gene: TRBV7-3; CDR3aa: ASSRTGRNTEAF
j_gene: TRBJ1-3; v_gene: TRBV29-1; CDR3aa: SVGGFEGGGNTIY
j_gene: TRBJ1-6; v_gene: TRBV28; CDR3aa: ASRIASGVANSPLH